The T cell receptor beta chain described here comes from a study of T cell clonotyping in hematopoietic cell transplantation. There are 15 residues in the CDR3. Trimming cost V 5 bases and J 2 bases; bases outside gene matches: 9. Germline V lookup: CDR1 LNHNV, CDR2 YYDKDF (reference sequence). Using immunoSEQ multiplex PCR, the repertoire was profiled, and TCRdb retains in-frame clones only, with some absent. The sample gives approximately 80,000 clones, 95% to 97% of which show up once; roughly 1.5% is in the top ten. Described time point: recipient sample about 28 days before transplant, after cytoreduction. Study-wide results and caveats: Few recipient clonotypes overlapped donors; over 95% were de novo at given depth.

Details on this clone: Its target is unknown.

The TCR comes from a woman between 45 and 65 years old with acute myeloid leukemia. Some clones in this sample may be carry-over from other donors' samples. The chain has TRBV15 and TRBJ2-7, with 7 bases matching TRBD1. The material sequenced was peripheral blood mononuclear cells, taken before stem cell transplant. As DNA, the CDR3 is TGTGCCACCAGCCCCCGCACAGGGGAAACCTACGAGCAGTACTTC. It specifies CATSPRTGETYEQYF. Variable domain in full (rest from reference TRBV15 and TRBJ2-7): DAMVIQNPRYQVTQFGKPVTLSCSQTLNHNVMYWYQQKSSQAPKLLFHYYDKDFNNEADTPDNFQSRRPNTSFCFLDIRSPGLGDTAMYLCATSPRTGETYEQYFGPGTRLTVT.